The source of this T cell receptor (beta chain) is a study of blood T cell repertoires in COVID-19 (dated by TCRdb to 2019 to 2021). Regarding the research as a whole: Samples from collaborators originated in the United States, Italy and Spain and spanned both the acute and convalescent phases of COVID-19. The material from the prospective study consisted of cDNA or gDNA derived from T cells, B-cell-depleted T cells, or PBMCs. A freely available public database, intended as a resource for researchers studying the immune response to SARS-CoV-2, is where the repertoires were released. Samples came from the ongoing ImmuneRACE study (first 160 participants) plus 1,254 subjects from 6 global collaborators. Nearly every sample came with metadata listing a de-identified subject ID, COVID-19 status, age in years and sex. The dataset comprised deeply sampled blood TCRbeta repertoires from subjects exposed to, actively infected with, or recovered from COVID-19. HLA class I and class II types, where available, came from metadata supplied by the sample provider rather than from assay-based typing.

Study-wide findings and limitations: The amount of clinical and demographic metadata varied by source and participant and was provided uncurated.

TCRbeta CDR3 regions were amplified from genomic DNA by means of the immunoSEQ Assay, a bias-controlled multiplex PCR. The paper's data handling went like this. The number of nucleated cells in each sample was estimated from the amplification of reference gene primers within the assay. To quantify the absolute abundance of each unique TCRbeta CDR3 rearrangement, sequence reads were collapsed and filtered. For each sample, productive Simpson clonality was calculated as the square root of Simpson's diversity index across productive rearrangements. TCRdb provides this immuneACCESS table in a form limited to in-frame rearrangements. Some clones are lacking; in checked studies, under half of them reflect an unresolved V gene, and why the rest are absent is not known. V and J calls and clone size are those listed in that table; D and trimming were worked out from the DNA. The sample contains around 30,000 clones, around 90% of them found a single time. More than 7% of the sample comes from the top ten.

From the cysteine up to the phenylalanine, the CDR3 has a length of 16 residues. Only CDR3 DNA remains: 48 bases, in frame from the first base. CDR1 and CDR2 are read off the germline V gene as KGHDR and SFDVKD. V is reduced by 4 bases and J by 3 bases, leaving a spacing of 15 bases between them. Each collaborating institution followed its own protocols to collect whole blood in K2EDTA tubes. Collaborator samples were shipped for TCRbeta analysis as frozen whole blood, isolated PBMCs, or DNA extracted from either sample type. This clone has a handful of counts. Its antigen is not yet known. Base quality data are lacking; no much larger clone is found one base away.

Here the chain combines TRBV24-1 and TRBJ1-5; the D gene is perhaps TRBD1, from 5 matching bases. The sequencing input was peripheral blood. The clonotype was recovered from a man between 65 and 85 years old with active or convalescent COVID-19. In nucleotides, the sequence is TGTGCCACCAGTGACCAATCACGGGGGGACAATCAGCCCCAGCATTTT. Its product reads: CATSDQSRGDNQPQHF.